The clone carrying this TCR beta chain showed up many times. Amplification of the TCR beta CDR3 regions used RNA transcripts (as template). First-round RT-PCR with HTBI primers preceded a second-round multiplex PCR. One entry per CDR3 protein results from TCRdb running MiXCR on the multiplex PCR reads. The sample records 210,000 or so distinct CDR3 sequences, under 30% being singletons. CDR1 is SNHLY and CDR2 is FYNNEI in the germline V gene. CDR3 length: 12 amino acids. V shed 6 bases and J shed 7 bases, with 10 bases lying between them. The data were taken from a study of Graves' ophthalmopathy and Graves' hyperthyroidism.

The source is a man in his fifties or sixties with Graves' ophthalmopathy. This chain links TRBV2 with TRBJ1-5, with unresolved D. Sequencing was carried out using peripheral blood. For the CDR3, the DNA is TGTGCCAGCAGGGCCGGGCCCCAGCCCCAGCATTTT. Amino acids: CASRAGPQPQHF.